The sequence of this T cell receptor beta chain was determined in a study of OX40 agonist ivuxolimab in advanced cancers. Study observations and caveats: CD8+ T cells were the subset that, on average, had more expanded clones than CD4+. Antigen specificity remained undetermined for the expanded peripheral T cells.

Only in-frame clones appear in the TCRdb table, and some are missing; sequencing was by immunoSEQ multiplex PCR. The sample lists just over 40,000 clones; roughly 88% were seen once. This clone was seen a single time. Its antigen remains unidentified. The CDR3 has 14 amino acids. Germline-derived CDR1 and CDR2 are MNHEY and SVGAGI. V shed 5 bases and J 4 bases; nucleotides not matched to a gene: 5. This clonotype was obtained from an adult with an advanced solid tumor such as melanoma, head and neck, liver or kidney cancer. This chain links TRBV6-5 with TRBJ1-2; 9 nucleotides agree with TRBD1. The starting material was CD4+ or CD8+ T cells sorted from blood, obtained in a trial of the OX40 agonist ivuxolimab. The CDR3 loop reads CASSPGTGSYGYTF. In DNA, the CDR3 is TGTGCCAGCAGTCCCGGGACAGGGAGCTATGGCTACACCTTC.